Sequencing of this TCR beta chain was carried out in a study of PD-1 blockade in classical Hodgkin lymphoma. Overall study: Nivolumab was given intravenously to patients at 3 mg/kg every 2 weeks.

This CDR3 is 15 amino acids long. With 7 bases clipped from V and 4 bases from J, the junction kept 5 bases outside the gene matches. Germline-derived CDR1 and CDR2 are SNHLY and FYNNEI. This table comes from immunoSEQ multiplex PCR, and its TCRdb copy is limited to in-frame clones, with some not included. The table shows tens of thousands of clones, with 80% to 90% occurring only once. Study results and caveats: Baseline diversity in complete responders resembled that of newly diagnosed patients. It was reported that newly diagnosed patients had less baseline TCR diversity than healthy donors. The drivers behind the repertoire differences, possibly disease activity or prior therapy, remain undefined.

With no exception, relapse followed autologous stem cell transplantation in all patients, and brentuximab vedotin exposure varied. Worth noting for this clone: As yet, its antigen is unknown.

The sample consisted of peripheral blood mononuclear cells (PBMCs), taken before the second cycle of nivolumab. This clonotype was sampled from a human donor with classical Hodgkin lymphoma. The V and J genes are TRBV2 and TRBJ2-1; TRBD2 matches at 12 bases. DNA of the CDR3: TGTGCCAGCAAGACTAGCGGGGGTCTATACAATGAGCAGTTCTTC. This translates into CASKTSGGLYNEQFF.